The source of this T cell receptor (beta chain) is a study of T-cell memory formation after mild COVID-19. Study overall: TCR clusters were mostly donor specific.

Overall study findings and caveats: A balance of CD4 and CD8 characterized clones contracting day 15 to 85, whereas later expanders leaned CD4+. Still unconfirmed is whether the second-wave clones peaking on day 37 recognized SARS-CoV-2.

TCRalpha and TCRbeta libraries used 5'RACE with constant-segment primers and UMIs. TCRdb used MiXCR to reprocess the 5' RACE reads, holding one entry per CDR3 protein. The table shows 220,000 or so distinct CDR3 sequences, with around 9.1% occurring only once. This clonotype was seen more than once but under ten times. What it binds is not known. V was pared by 4 bases and J by 1 base, with 7 bases between. In germline, CDR1 is SQVTM, CDR2 ANQGSEA. The CDR3 extends over 12 amino acids. The receptor's source is a man aged 18 to 30 who had mild COVID-19 (a few samples of this study predate the infection). Cell type and time point are not known. The sequenced material came from PBMCs or a T cell subset sorted from them (not recorded which). V gene TRBV29-1 combines with J gene TRBJ2-5; D may match TRBD1 or TRBD2 (5 bases each). Here the CDR3 reads CSVVGGQETQYF. The CDR3 DNA reads as TGCAGCGTTGTTGGGGGCCAAGAGACCCAGTACTTC. Full variable domain (remainder filled in from reference TRBV29-1 and TRBJ2-5): SAVISQKPSRDICQRGTSLTIQCQVDSQVTMMFWYRQQPGQSLTLIATANQGSEATYESGFVIDKFPISRPNLTFSTLTVSNMSPEDSSIYLCSVVGGQETQYFGPGTRLLVL.